This TCR beta chain was profiled in a study of T cell changes during pregnancy in multiple sclerosis. The V end lost 3 bases, the J end lost 8 bases, and 10 bases lay between the germline ends. CDR3 length equals 13 residues. Per germline, CDR1 MRHNA and CDR2 SNTAGT. Clones were sequenced by immunoSEQ multiplex PCR, and TCRdb holds only the in-frame ones, with some missing. The repertoire holds about 40,000 clones, approximately 92% seen once, with approximately 12% in the top ten. The chain links TRBV6-4 to TRBJ2-2, with D hard to call. The material sequenced was CD8+ T cells from peripheral blood mononuclear cells, taken in the first trimester of pregnancy. This receptor was identified in a female donor with multiple sclerosis, enrolled in a pregnancy study. The DNA for the CDR3 is TGTGCCAGCAGTGATTCAGCGTCGGGGGAGCTGTTTTTT. Protein: CASSDSASGELFF.